This T cell receptor (beta chain) was sequenced during a study of PD-1 blockade in classical Hodgkin lymphoma (dated by TCRdb to 2020 to 2022). For the study in its entirety: Nivolumab dosing was 3 mg/kg intravenously every 2 weeks, continuing until either disease progression or unacceptable toxicity. The study used TCR beta sequencing and CyTOF to define a peripheral blood immune signature of response to PD-1 blockade in classical Hodgkin lymphoma. Overall study outcomes, separate from this receptor: Lower diversity was seen in patients whose nivolumab began less than 1 year after ASCT, and these patients were left out of later analyses so that immune reconstitution would not confound the results. The study covered only a single clinical trial cohort, and the causes of the repertoire differences, possibly disease activity or prior therapy, were still not defined. Newly diagnosed patients were reported to have lower baseline TCR diversity than healthy donors, and relapsed/refractory patients were reported to have lower baseline TCR diversity still. A significant rise by C4D1 was seen in CD4+ but not CD8+ TCR diversity (p=0.0027 vs p=0.16), with the rise being most apparent in complete responders (p=0.02). Baseline diversity similar to that of newly diagnosed patients was observed in trial patients achieving complete response, whereas significantly lower diversity was observed in partial responders and progressors.

The CDR3 starts with the cysteine, ends with the phenylalanine, and has 12 residues. This entry keeps only the CDR3 DNA: 36 bases, framed from base 1. Deletion took 8 bases off V and 5 bases off J, with a span of 12 bases between the germline ends. CDR1 and CDR2 were assigned from the germline V gene as SGHRS and YFSETQ. On this clone: Its antigen has not been determined. The input lacks base qualities; no much larger clone sits a single base away.

The time point label of this sample denotes: cycle 2 day 1 (C2D1) of nivolumab. Every trial patient had relapsed following autologous stem cell transplantation, and prior brentuximab vedotin exposure was what differed among cohorts A, B and C. A total of roughly 60 patients with relapsed/refractory classical Hodgkin lymphoma made up the trial cohort, and each patient's best overall response was complete response, partial response or progressive disease. Trial patients were treated with single-agent nivolumab in the multi-cohort phase II CheckMate 205 trial. Best overall response was determined by an independent review committee according to the 2007 International Working Group response criteria. Trial PBMCs were obtained immediately prior to nivolumab initiation (C1D1) and on therapy at cycle 2 day 1 and cycle 4 day 1. After peripheral blood was drawn into 8 mL Vacutainer Cell Preparation Tubes, PBMCs were isolated by centrifugation and then cryopreserved.

Genomic DNA was extracted with the Qiagen DNeasy kit from unsorted PBMCs and from negatively selected CD4+ and CD8+ fractions. TCR beta CDR3 regions were subjected to amplification by immunoSEQ multiplex PCR with primers that anneal to V and J segments. Amplification bias was minimized using a synthetic immune receptor repertoire, and residual bias was removed computationally after sequencing. The study's processing was this. Repertoire diversity was quantified as the Shannon entropy index using custom Python scripts. The unsorted, CD4+ and CD8+ repertoires were each analyzed separately, with the exception of combined analyses, where CD4+ and CD8+ sequences were merged in silico. A clone was considered expanded if an increase in frequency of at least 2-fold after treatment relative to C1D1 was found, and a pseudocount of 0.5 was applied to clones undetected at baseline. Singleton clones were defined as clones with 0 or 1 copy at C1D1, and non-singleton clones were defined as clones with 2 or more copies. Clones expanded in unsorted samples were annotated as CD4+, CD8+ or unknown by matching protein sequences in sorted samples from the same patient. Wilcoxon tests on paired samples were used to test changes in diversity from C1D1 to C4D1. In TCRdb, the immuneACCESS table is reduced to in-frame sequences with V and J assigned. These tables do not hold every clone; where another copy was compared, an unresolved V gene accounts for under half, and the others remain unexplained. V, J and clone size are taken as reported in that table, and D and trimming were inferred from the DNA itself. For this sample there are 15,000 to 20,000 clones; about 85% appear just once. 15% to 20% of the sample is taken by the ten largest.

The clonotype comes from a human donor with classical Hodgkin lymphoma. This chain is built from TRBV5-1 and TRBJ2-3; the D gene could be either TRBD1 or TRBD2, each agreeing at 5 bases. The sequenced sample was peripheral blood mononuclear cells (PBMCs), obtained before the second cycle of nivolumab. The nucleotides are TGCGCCAGTAACTCAGGGAGAGATACGCAGTATTTT. Translated, it gives CASNSGRDTQYF.